The 9 T cell receptor beta chains presented below share a single source sample, sequenced in a study of naive and memory T cell subsets. The SP2 primer and nested alpha and beta constant region primers amplified ligated cDNA in four rounds. MiXCR, run by TCRdb on the 5' RACE reads, gives a single entry per CDR3 protein. The sample shows about 48,000 distinct CDR3 sequences, about 4.8% of them seen only once. A UMI-containing oligonucleotide was joined by 3' ligation to the TCR cDNA template. All receptors derive from a female donor in good health.

The chain uses TRBV6-6 and TRBJ2-3, with D perhaps TRBD2 (7 bases). Germline CDR1 MNHNY, CDR2 SVGAGI (reference sequence). The CDR3 contains 15 residues. Deletions cut 7 bases from V and 1 base from J, with 15 bases between. The chain's CDR3 is CASTLQGRGTDTQYF. The DNA of the CDR3 is TGTGCCAGCACTCTTCAGGGGAGGGGCACAGATACGCAGTATTTT.

The chain joins TRBV4-2 to TRBJ2-3, with D unresolved. The CDR3 has 13 residues. Germline values: CDR1 LGHNA, CDR2 YNFKEQ. V lost 5 bases, J lost 3 bases, and 9 bases lay in between. CDR3 loop: CASSDPKTDTQYF. The DNA of the CDR3 is TGTGCCAGCAGCGATCCTAAGACAGATACGCAGTATTTT.

By frequency in the sample, this clonotype is medium-sized. The rearrangement joins TRBV10-3 to TRBJ2-7; TRBD1 or TRBD2 may be the D gene (5 bases each). The V gene's germline CDR1 is ENHRY and CDR2 SYGVKD. The V and J ends lost 0 bases and 2 bases respectively, with 11 bases between them. The CDR3 extends over 15 amino acids. The chain's CDR3 is CAISESRGRAYEQYF. The CDR3 region has the DNA TGTGCCATCAGTGAGTCGAGGGGAAGGGCCTACGAGCAGTACTTC.

The chain uses TRBV5-4 and TRBJ1-1; D uncertain. V lost 2 bases to trimming and J lost 5 bases, with 10 bases between them. The germline CDR1 and CDR2 sequences are SGHNT and YYREEE (reference sequence). This CDR3 has 13 residues. The CDR3 DNA reads TGTGCCAGCAGCTTCTTATCGAGGACTGAAGCTTTCTTT. Its translation is CASSFLSRTEAFF.

In its sample, this clonotype was seen many times. The chain has TRBV7-2 and TRBJ2-3; D uncertain. Deletions cut 1 base from V and 10 bases from J, with 24 bases between. The length of the CDR3 is 17 residues. The germline V gene encodes CDR1 SGHTA and CDR2 FQGNSA. CDR3 sequence: CASSLGVKPPPGLPQYF. The CDR3 DNA follows: TGTGCCAGCAGCTTAGGAGTGAAACCACCACCGGGTTTGCCGCAGTATTTT.

This clonotype was seen a handful of times. This chain connects TRBV6-5 to TRBJ2-1; TRBD2 agrees at 12 bases. The CDR3 runs 16 residues. CDR1 and CDR2 (germline): MNHEY, SVGAGI. V shed 4 bases and J 2 bases; nucleotides not matched to a gene: 3. Here the CDR3 DNA reads TGTGCCAGCAGTTTTCGGACTAGCGGGACCTACAATGAGCAGTTCTTC. Protein: CASSFRTSGTYNEQFF.

This clonotype was seen at least ten times. This chain uses TRBV4-1 with TRBJ2-3; 11 nucleotides agree with TRBD2. CDR1 is MGHRA, CDR2 YSYEKL, per germline. This CDR3 is 18 amino acids long. Germline trimming cut 0 bases from V and 3 bases from J; bases unmatched to any gene: 8. In DNA form, the CDR3 reads TGCGCCAGCAGCCAAGATCGGGTTAGCGGGAGGGGAACAGATACGCAGTATTTT. Translating gives CASSQDRVSGRGTDTQYF.

On this clonotype: Since a much larger clone is just one base distant, this may be a read error. The rearrangement joins TRBV27 to TRBJ2-7; 8 nucleotides align to TRBD2. The CDR3 is 11 residues long. V was clipped by 9 bases and J by 6 bases; unmatched bases: 4. The germline gives CDR1 MNHEY, CDR2 SMNVEV (reference sequence). The CDR3 sequence: CASIRGGEQYF. The CDR3 DNA is TGTGCCAGTATCCGGGGGGGCGAGCAGTACTTC.

The table lists this clonotype with many counts. The J gene is TRBJ2-3, the V gene TRBV7-2, with D hard to call. The CDR3 spans 15 residues. V was shortened by 1 base and J by 11 bases, with 19 bases between the two germline ends. Germline V gene data show CDR1 as SGHTA and CDR2 as FQGNSA. The chain's CDR3 is CASSLEDGVVRKQYF. CDR3 DNA sequence: TGTGCCAGCAGCTTAGAGGACGGAGTGGTCCGGAAGCAGTATTTT.